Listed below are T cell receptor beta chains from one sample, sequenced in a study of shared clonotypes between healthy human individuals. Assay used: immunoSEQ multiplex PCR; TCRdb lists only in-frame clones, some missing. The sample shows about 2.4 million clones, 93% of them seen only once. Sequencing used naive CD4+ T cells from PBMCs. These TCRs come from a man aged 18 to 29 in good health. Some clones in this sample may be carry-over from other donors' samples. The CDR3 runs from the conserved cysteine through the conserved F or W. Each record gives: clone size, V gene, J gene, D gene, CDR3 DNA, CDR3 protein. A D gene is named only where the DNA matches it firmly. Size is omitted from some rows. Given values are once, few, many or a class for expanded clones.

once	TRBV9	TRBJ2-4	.	TGTGCCAGCAGCCCCCAACACACCCCGGGCCAAAACATTCAGTACTTC	CASSPQHTPGQNIQYF
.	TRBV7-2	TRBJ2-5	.	TGTGCCAGCAGCTTAGGACCTACAAGTGAGACCCAGTACTTC	CASSLGPTSETQYF
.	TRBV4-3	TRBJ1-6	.	TGCGCCAGCAGTCAAGGAGTCGGGGATTCACCCCTCCACTTT	CASSQGVGDSPLHF
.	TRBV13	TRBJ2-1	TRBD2	TGTGCCAGCAGCCCTACGACTAGCGGGAGCGGTGGGGAGCAGTTCTTC	CASSPTTSGSGGEQFF
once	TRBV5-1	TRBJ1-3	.	TGCGCCAGCAGCATCCGGGGCCCCTCTGGAAACACCATATATTTT	CASSIRGPSGNTIYF
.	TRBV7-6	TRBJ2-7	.	TGTGCCAGCAGCCCACGGGCTCCGGAAAACGAGCAGTACTTC	CASSPRAPENEQYF
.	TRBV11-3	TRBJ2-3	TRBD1	TGTGCCAGCAGCTTAACCAGGGGGACAGATACGCAGTATTTT	CASSLTRGTDTQYF
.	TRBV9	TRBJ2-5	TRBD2	TGTGCCAGCAGCCCGATAGCGGGACTCAGAGAGACCCAGTACTTC	CASSPIAGLRETQYF
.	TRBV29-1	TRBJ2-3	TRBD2	TGCAGCGTTGGGGTAGCGGGAGCCCCCGATACGCAGTATTTT	CSVGVAGAPDTQYF
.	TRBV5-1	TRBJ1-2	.	TGCGCCAGCAGCTTGGTGGGAGGGGAAGGCTACACCTTC	CASSLVGGEGYTF
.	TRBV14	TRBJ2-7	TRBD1	TGTGCCAGCAGCAAACAGACAGGGGCCGAGCAGTACTTC	CASSKQTGAEQYF
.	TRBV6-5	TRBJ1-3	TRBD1	TGTGCCAGCAGCTCCGACAGGGGAGGGCGAAACACCATATATTTT	CASSSDRGGRNTIYF
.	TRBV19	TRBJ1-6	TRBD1	TGTGCCAGTAGTATGGAACAGGGGGGGTATTCACCCCTCCACTTT	CASSMEQGGYSPLHF